The sample holds a few counts of the clone carrying this T cell receptor beta chain. As yet, its antigen is unknown. TCRB transcripts that were expressed got sequenced, as all of the isolated RNA had been reverse transcribed. Clones were sequenced by immunoSEQ multiplex PCR, and TCRdb holds only the in-frame ones, with some missing. This table has a few hundred thousand clones, approximately 14% appearing once. This specimen belongs to a study of beta chain features in type 1 diabetes. Germline trimming cut 5 bases from V and 0 bases from J; bases unmatched to any gene: 10. The CDR3 extends over 16 amino acids. Germline CDR1 reads SGHTA; CDR2 reads FQGNSA. Findings and limits, study-wide: All four CD4+ subsets of Type 1 diabetes patients contained TCRB CDR3s that were moderately but significantly shorter.

One heparinised blood draw, averaging about 116 mL, came from each donor. The V and J genes are TRBV7-2 and TRBJ2-7; 7 nucleotides match TRBD1. The sequenced sample was naive CD4+ T cells from blood. The receptor comes from a man aged 30-40 years with type 1 diabetes. Here the CDR3 reads CASSSSPGQSSYEQYF. The CDR3, as DNA: TGTGCCAGCAGCAGTAGCCCGGGACAGAGCTCCTACGAGCAGTACTTC.